This T cell receptor beta chain was observed in a study of vaccination effects on CD4 cells after COVID-19. Study-level results: Of the vaccine-induced clones from healthy vaccinees, merely 1 of 255 recognized common cold coronaviruses as well.

Libraries were prepared by immunoSEQ multiplex PCR; TCRdb keeps only in-frame clonotypes and omits some of them. The sample carries about 79,000 clones, around 70% recorded once. The ViraFEST assay expanded antigen-specific CD4+ T cells with viral peptide pools before sequencing. An approximately ten-day culture period preceded the isolation of CD4+ T cells. With regard to this clone: The antigen is not known.

The receptor comes from a human donor who received a COVID-19 vaccine. Here the sequenced sample was CD4+ T cells from PBMCs cultured with HCoV-229E spike peptides, taken before COVID-19 vaccination.

CDR3 residues: CASSHRGRGLEQYV. The DNA of the CDR3 is TGTGCCAGCTCACACAGGGGCAGGGGGCTCGAGCAGTACGTC. The chain carries TRBV18 and TRBJ2-7, with TRBD1 identical over 8 bases. The trim removed 4 bases at V and 6 bases at J, leaving 8 bases unmatched. The CDR3 runs to 14 residues. Germline V lookup: CDR1 KGHSH, CDR2 LQKENI.